This T cell receptor (beta chain) was retrieved from a study of T cells in Graves' hyperthyroidism and ophthalmopathy. In making diagnoses, clinical symptoms, serum thyroxine and TRAb, thyroid ultrasound and orbital computed tomography were all used. Amplification of TCR beta CDR3 regions was performed using RNA transcripts as template. Initially, a first-round RT-PCR of the TCR CDR3 employed the HTBI primer set. TCRdb fed the multiplex PCR reads into MiXCR, producing one record per CDR3 protein. The sample has a few hundred thousand distinct CDR3 sequences, just over 14% seen once. V lost 5 bases and J lost 7; bases outside the gene matches: 9. The CDR3 loop spans 16 amino acids. The V gene's germline CDR1 is MNHEY and CDR2 SMNVEV (reference sequence). This clonotype was seen many times.

The sample consisted of blood. The genes are TRBV27 and TRBJ2-1, with TRBD1 matching over 12 bases. This clonotype originated in a woman aged 40 to 50 with Graves' hyperthyroidism that later progressed to Graves' ophthalmopathy. DNA of the CDR3: TGTGCCAGCAGTGGAGGGACAGGGGGCGAGGGAAATGAGCAGTTCTTC. This translates into CASSGGTGGEGNEQFF.